A selection of T cell receptor beta chains follows, all from one sample in a study of human T cells and chemical hapten exposure. TCRdb reprocessed the RACE reads with MiXCR, giving one entry per CDR3 protein. Among roughly 100,000 distinct CDR3 sequences listed, over 8% were seen once. The sequencing input was whole blood. The source of these receptors is a female donor in good health. Some clones in this sample may be carry-over from other donors' samples. Each CDR3 is given with its conserved first and last residue. Each record gives: D gene, V gene, J gene, clone size, CDR3 DNA, CDR3 protein. The D gene is left open where the match is weak. Where a row states a size, it is once, few, many or the class of an expanded clone; other rows omit it.

d_call: -
v_call: TRBV6-5
j_call: TRBJ2-3
clone_size: many
cdr3_nt: TGTGCCAGCAGACAAACGGGACATGGGCCAGATACGCAGTATTTT
cdr3_aa: CASRQTGHGPDTQYF

d_call: -
v_call: TRBV9
j_call: TRBJ2-6
clone_size: -
cdr3_nt: TGTGCCAGCAGCGCTATCTCTGGGGCCAACGTCCTGACTTTC
cdr3_aa: CASSAISGANVLTF

d_call: TRBD2
v_call: TRBV28
j_call: TRBJ2-7
clone_size: many
cdr3_nt: TGTGCCAGCAGCCCCCCGACTAGCGCGACCTACGAGCAGTACTTC
cdr3_aa: CASSPPTSATYEQYF

d_call: TRBD1
v_call: TRBV5-5
j_call: TRBJ2-5
clone_size: -
cdr3_nt: TGTGCCAGCAGCTCCAGGACAGGGGGCCAAGAGACCCAGTACTTC
cdr3_aa: CASSSRTGGQETQYF

d_call: TRBD2
v_call: TRBV12-3/TRBV12-4
j_call: TRBJ2-1
clone_size: -
cdr3_nt: TGTGCCAGCAGTTTCTCTAGCGGGATCATTAATGAGCAGTTCTTC
cdr3_aa: CASSFSSGIINEQFF

d_call: -
v_call: TRBV4-1
j_call: TRBJ1-3
clone_size: many
cdr3_nt: TGCGCCAGCAGCCAAGATACGATTTTATCTATGGACCGCGGCGACGGTCGGGACACCATATATTTT
cdr3_aa: CASSQDTILSMDRGDGRDTIYF

d_call: TRBD2
v_call: TRBV7-7
j_call: TRBJ2-3
clone_size: few
cdr3_nt: TGTGCTAGCAGCTTAGCCCCCTCCTTTAGCGGGAACACAGATACGCAGTATTTT
cdr3_aa: CASSLAPSFSGNTDTQYF

d_call: -
v_call: TRBV18
j_call: TRBJ1-1
clone_size: few
cdr3_nt: TGTGCCAGCTCACATGACGTTGGCACTGAAGCTTTCTTT
cdr3_aa: CASSHDVGTEAFF

d_call: TRBD2
v_call: TRBV4-3
j_call: TRBJ2-7
clone_size: many
cdr3_nt: TGCGCCAGCAGCCAAGAGTCAGCGGGAGACGACGAGCAGTACTTC
cdr3_aa: CASSQESAGDDEQYF

d_call: -
v_call: TRBV6-2/TRBV6-3
j_call: TRBJ2-3
clone_size: many
cdr3_nt: TGTGCCAGCAGTTATTTGTCATCCACAGATACGCAGTATTTT
cdr3_aa: CASSYLSSTDTQYF

d_call: -
v_call: TRBV4-3
j_call: TRBJ2-7
clone_size: -
cdr3_nt: TGCGCCAGCAGCCACGCCGCGGACACCCTATCCGAGCAGTACTTC
cdr3_aa: CASSHAADTLSEQYF

d_call: TRBD1
v_call: TRBV28
j_call: TRBJ1-4
clone_size: -
cdr3_nt: TGTGCCAGCAGAATAGGGGGCGGTTATGAAAAACTGTTTTTT
cdr3_aa: CASRIGGGYEKLFF

d_call: -
v_call: TRBV30
j_call: TRBJ2-3
clone_size: few
cdr3_nt: TGTGCCTGGAGTAGGGCGGGCGCTAGCACAGATACGCAGTATTTT
cdr3_aa: CAWSRAGASTDTQYF

d_call: -
v_call: TRBV20-1
j_call: TRBJ1-1
clone_size: few
cdr3_nt: TGCAGTGCTGGTGACGAGCCGAACACTGAAGCTTTCTTT
cdr3_aa: CSAGDEPNTEAFF

d_call: -
v_call: TRBV5-1
j_call: TRBJ2-7
clone_size: -
cdr3_nt: TGCGCCAGCAGCTCAGGGGGGAGCGAGCAGTACTTC
cdr3_aa: CASSSGGSEQYF

d_call: -
v_call: TRBV20-1
j_call: TRBJ2-1
clone_size: many
cdr3_nt: TGCAGTGCTAGAATGGGAGAGGCCAATGAGCAGTTCTTC
cdr3_aa: CSARMGEANEQFF

d_call: -
v_call: TRBV14
j_call: TRBJ2-7
clone_size: -
cdr3_nt: TGTGCCAGCAGCCAAGATTGGGAGGGGGAAGAGTACTTC
cdr3_aa: CASSQDWEGEEYF

d_call: -
v_call: TRBV7-2
j_call: TRBJ2-7
clone_size: -
cdr3_nt: TGTGCCAGCAGCTCCCAAAGGGCGGGCTACGAGCAGTACTTC
cdr3_aa: CASSSQRAGYEQYF

d_call: TRBD2
v_call: TRBV2
j_call: TRBJ2-3
clone_size: -
cdr3_nt: TGTGCCAGCACTCCGAGCGGGAGGGCCATCCTCGCAGATACGCAGTATTTT
cdr3_aa: CASTPSGRAILADTQYF

d_call: -
v_call: TRBV6-6
j_call: TRBJ1-5
clone_size: many
cdr3_nt: TGTGCCAGCAGTTACCCACCCGCGGGGAATCAGCCCCAGCATTTT
cdr3_aa: CASSYPPAGNQPQHF

d_call: TRBD1
v_call: TRBV7-8
j_call: TRBJ1-2
clone_size: once
cdr3_nt: TGTGCCAGCAGCTTAGTCTCAGGGGGCGGCTATGGCTACACCTTC
cdr3_aa: CASSLVSGGGYGYTF

d_call: TRBD2
v_call: TRBV6-2/TRBV6-3
j_call: TRBJ2-2
clone_size: few
cdr3_nt: TGTGCCAGCAGTGCCGAGACTAGCGGGCAGAGGACCGGGGAGCTGTTTTTT
cdr3_aa: CASSAETSGQRTGELFF

d_call: -
v_call: TRBV11-3
j_call: TRBJ2-3
clone_size: many
cdr3_nt: TGTGCCAGCAGCTTAGATGGAAGGCTAGGGGACACTACGCAGTATTTT
cdr3_aa: CASSLDGRLGDTTQYF

d_call: TRBD2
v_call: TRBV6-5
j_call: TRBJ2-7
clone_size: -
cdr3_nt: TGTGCCAGCAGTTCAGGGACTAGCGTCCACGAGCAGTACTTC
cdr3_aa: CASSSGTSVHEQYF

d_call: -
v_call: TRBV29-1
j_call: TRBJ2-7
clone_size: few
cdr3_nt: TGCAGCGTTGGCGAAGGGGTCTCCTACGAGCAGTACTTC
cdr3_aa: CSVGEGVSYEQYF

d_call: -
v_call: TRBV20-1
j_call: TRBJ2-6
clone_size: many
cdr3_nt: TGCAGTGCCAGCGAAATTGGTGGGGGGTCCGGGGCCAACGTCCTGACTTTC
cdr3_aa: CSASEIGGGSGANVLTF

d_call: TRBD2
v_call: TRBV7-2
j_call: TRBJ2-3
clone_size: -
cdr3_nt: TGTGCCAGCAGCCCACTGGCGGGAGGGACGACAGATACGCAGTATTTT
cdr3_aa: CASSPLAGGTTDTQYF

d_call: TRBD1
v_call: TRBV4-3
j_call: TRBJ2-7
clone_size: -
cdr3_nt: TGCGCCAGCAGCTTGGACAGGCACTCCTACGAGCAGTACTTC
cdr3_aa: CASSLDRHSYEQYF

d_call: -
v_call: TRBV2
j_call: TRBJ1-3
clone_size: few
cdr3_nt: TGTGCCAGCAGAGCCTGGGAGAGCTCTGGAAACACCATATATTTT
cdr3_aa: CASRAWESSGNTIYF

d_call: TRBD2
v_call: TRBV28
j_call: TRBJ2-1
clone_size: -
cdr3_nt: TGTGCCAGCAGTTTAAGTCTAGCGGAGAACAATGAGCAGTTCTTC
cdr3_aa: CASSLSLAENNEQFF

d_call: -
v_call: TRBV5-1
j_call: TRBJ2-5
clone_size: few
cdr3_nt: TGCGCCAGCAGCTTGGGGCAGGGAGAGGAGACCCAGTACTTC
cdr3_aa: CASSLGQGEETQYF

d_call: -
v_call: TRBV13
j_call: TRBJ1-4
clone_size: many
cdr3_nt: TGTGCCAGCAGGGAACGGCCTAATGAAAAACTGTTTTTT
cdr3_aa: CASRERPNEKLFF

d_call: TRBD1
v_call: TRBV3-1
j_call: TRBJ1-1
clone_size: few
cdr3_nt: TGTGCCAGCAGCTTTCGGACAGGGGAAGCTTTCTTT
cdr3_aa: CASSFRTGEAFF

d_call: TRBD2
v_call: TRBV20-1
j_call: TRBJ2-5
clone_size: -
cdr3_nt: TGCAGTGCTAGGGACTCCTTAGCGGGAGGGCTCCAAGAGACCCAGTACTTC
cdr3_aa: CSARDSLAGGLQETQYF

d_call: -
v_call: TRBV2
j_call: TRBJ2-3
clone_size: -
cdr3_nt: TGTGCCAGCAGCAGGGGCGAGGGAGATACGCAGTATTTT
cdr3_aa: CASSRGEGDTQYF

d_call: -
v_call: TRBV18
j_call: TRBJ2-7
clone_size: few
cdr3_nt: TGTGCCAGCTCAGCCCCCACGGGGTGGGGCGAGCAGTACTTC
cdr3_aa: CASSAPTGWGEQYF

d_call: -
v_call: TRBV4-3
j_call: TRBJ2-7
clone_size: -
cdr3_nt: TGCGCCAGCAGCCAAGGCCGAGGAGTCTCCTACGAGCAGTACTTC
cdr3_aa: CASSQGRGVSYEQYF

d_call: -
v_call: TRBV20-1
j_call: TRBJ2-3
clone_size: -
cdr3_nt: TGCAGTGCTAGAGATCCCTTCGGACTCCCCACAGATACGCAGTATTTT
cdr3_aa: CSARDPFGLPTDTQYF

d_call: TRBD2
v_call: TRBV7-9
j_call: TRBJ2-7
clone_size: few
cdr3_nt: TGTGCCAGCAGCGGGACTAGCGGGAGCCACGAGCAGTACTTC
cdr3_aa: CASSGTSGSHEQYF